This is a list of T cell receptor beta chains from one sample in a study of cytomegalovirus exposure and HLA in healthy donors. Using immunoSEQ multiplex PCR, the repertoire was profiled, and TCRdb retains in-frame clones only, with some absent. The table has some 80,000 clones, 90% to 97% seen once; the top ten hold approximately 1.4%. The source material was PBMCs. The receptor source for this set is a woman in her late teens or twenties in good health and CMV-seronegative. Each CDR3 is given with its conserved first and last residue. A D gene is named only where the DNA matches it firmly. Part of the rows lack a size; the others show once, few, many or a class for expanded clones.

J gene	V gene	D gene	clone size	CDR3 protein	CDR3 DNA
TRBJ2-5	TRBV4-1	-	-	CASSQDGTSVEYF	TGCGCCAGCAGCCAAGATGGAACCAGCGTAGAGTACTTC
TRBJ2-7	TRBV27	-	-	CASSRAGAYEQYF	TGTGCCAGCAGTCGGGCGGGCGCCTACGAGCAGTACTTC
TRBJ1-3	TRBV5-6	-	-	CASSLGSASSGNTIYF	TGTGCCAGCAGCTTGGGCAGCGCGAGCTCTGGAAACACCATATATTTT
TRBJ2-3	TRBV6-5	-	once	CASSYSSLAPDTQYF	TGTGCCAGCAGTTACTCGTCTCTAGCCCCAGATACGCAGTATTTT
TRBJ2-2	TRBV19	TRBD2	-	CASTYTSGMIGELFF	TGTGCCAGTACTTACACTAGCGGGATGATCGGGGAGCTGTTTTTT
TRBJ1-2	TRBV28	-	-	CASSQQGEGYTF	TGTGCCAGCAGCCAACAGGGAGAAGGCTACACCTTC
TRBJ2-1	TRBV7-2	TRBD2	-	CASSILAGEAKQFF	TGTGCCAGCAGTATCCTAGCGGGAGAGGCAAAGCAGTTCTTC
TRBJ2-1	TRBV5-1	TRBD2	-	CASSFSAGGLYNEQFF	TGCGCCAGCAGCTTTAGTGCGGGAGGTTTGTACAATGAGCAGTTCTTC
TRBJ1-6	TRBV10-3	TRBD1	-	CAIRPGGESSALHF	TGTGCCATCAGGCCAGGGGGCGAATCCAGTGCCCTCCACTTT
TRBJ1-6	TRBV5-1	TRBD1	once	CASSPSGTGISPLHF	TGCGCCAGCAGCCCCTCCGGGACAGGGATTTCACCCCTCCACTTT
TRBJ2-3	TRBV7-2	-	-	CASSLFGLNTDTQYF	TGTGCCAGCAGCTTATTTGGACTTAACACAGATACGCAGTATTTT
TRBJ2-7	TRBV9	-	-	CASSFSDSTYEQYF	TGTGCCAGCAGCTTTTCGGACAGCACCTACGAGCAGTACTTC
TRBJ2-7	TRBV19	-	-	CASSLGHYYEQYF	TGTGCCAGTAGTTTGGGGCACTATTACGAGCAGTACTTC
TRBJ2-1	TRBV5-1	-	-	CASSLVNRGRDNEQFF	TGCGCCAGCAGCTTGGTGAATCGTGGGAGAGACAATGAGCAGTTCTTC
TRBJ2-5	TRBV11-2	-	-	CASSRRQYQETQYF	TGTGCCAGCAGCCGTAGACAGTACCAAGAGACCCAGTACTTC
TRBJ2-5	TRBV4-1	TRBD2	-	CASSQVTSGGGETQYF	TGCGCCAGCAGCCAAGTAACTAGCGGAGGGGGGGAGACCCAGTACTTC
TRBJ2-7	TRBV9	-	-	CASSQSLEAYEQYF	TGTGCCAGCAGCCAATCATTAGAGGCCTACGAGCAGTACTTC
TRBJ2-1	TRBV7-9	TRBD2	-	CASSLAGTSGSKEFF	TGTGCCAGCAGCTTAGCTGGGACTAGCGGGAGTAAGGAGTTCTTC
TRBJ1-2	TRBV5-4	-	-	CASSSQGGYGYTF	TGTGCCAGCAGCAGTCAGGGAGGCTATGGCTACACCTTC
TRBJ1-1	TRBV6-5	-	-	CASRTPTRTWQAVF	TGTGCCAGCAGAACGCCGACTCGGACATGGCAGGCGGTCTTT
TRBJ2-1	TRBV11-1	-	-	CASSLGVWGQYNEQFF	TGTGCCAGCAGCTTAGGAGTGTGGGGGCAGTACAATGAGCAGTTCTTC
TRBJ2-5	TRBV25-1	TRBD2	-	CASSGMFRSGRVETQYF	TGTGCCAGCAGTGGGATGTTTAGGAGCGGGAGGGTGGAGACCCAGTACTTC
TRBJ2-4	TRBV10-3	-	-	CAISESVQKNIQYF	TGTGCCATCAGTGAGTCGGTGCAGAAAAACATTCAGTACTTC
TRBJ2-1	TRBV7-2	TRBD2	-	CASSPLAGDPEQFF	TGTGCCAGCAGTCCACTAGCGGGAGACCCTGAGCAGTTCTTC
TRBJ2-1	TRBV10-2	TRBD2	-	CASKLGTSGRINNEQFF	TGCGCCAGCAAACTAGGAACCAGCGGGAGGATAAACAATGAGCAGTTCTTC
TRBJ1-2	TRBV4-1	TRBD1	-	CASSQVPIWGRDSSYGYTF	TGCGCCAGCAGCCAAGTCCCAATTTGGGGTCGGGACAGCTCCTATGGCTACACCTTC
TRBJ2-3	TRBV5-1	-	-	CATATGSTDTQYF	TGCGCCACCGCAACCGGGAGCACAGATACGCAGTATTTT
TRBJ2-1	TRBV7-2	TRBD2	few	CASSSFSGTSFNEQFF	TGTGCCAGCAGCTCCTTCTCCGGGACTAGTTTTAATGAGCAGTTCTTC
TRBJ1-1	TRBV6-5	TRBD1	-	CASSYTHQTGAEEAFF	TGTGCCAGCAGTTACACCCACCAAACAGGGGCGGAGGAAGCTTTCTTT
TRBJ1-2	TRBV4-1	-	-	CASSQGRSVPSGYGYTF	TGCGCCAGCAGCCAGGGTCGGTCCGTCCCCAGCGGGTATGGCTACACCTTC
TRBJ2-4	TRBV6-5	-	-	CASSTDQGIKNIQYF	TGTGCCAGCAGTACCGACCAGGGGATCAAAAACATTCAGTACTTC
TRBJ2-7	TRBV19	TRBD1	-	CASSRRGGVSSEQYF	TGTGCCAGTAGCAGGAGAGGGGGCGTGAGTTCCGAGCAGTACTTC
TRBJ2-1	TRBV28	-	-	CASTPTGILGGLSSYNEQFF	TGTGCCAGCACCCCAACCGGGATCCTGGGTGGCCTAAGCTCCTACAATGAGCAGTTCTTC
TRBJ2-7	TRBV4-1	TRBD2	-	CASSQVEAGGLYEQYF	TGCGCCAGCAGCCAAGTAGAAGCGGGAGGTCTCTACGAGCAGTACTTC
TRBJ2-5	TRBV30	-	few	CAWSVSWVEGTQYF	TGTGCCTGGAGTGTATCGTGGGTGGAGGGGACCCAGTACTTC
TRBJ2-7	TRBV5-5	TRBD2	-	CASSMGLVPSEQYF	TGTGCCAGCAGCATGGGACTAGTCCCATCCGAGCAGTACTTC
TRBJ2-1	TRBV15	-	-	CATSRTPPRDSRSLYNEQFF	TGTGCCACCAGCAGAACGCCGCCCCGGGACTCCAGGTCCCTCTACAATGAGCAGTTCTTC
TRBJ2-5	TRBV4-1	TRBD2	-	CASSQLAGLETQYF	TGCGCCAGCAGCCAACTAGCGGGGTTGGAGACCCAGTACTTC
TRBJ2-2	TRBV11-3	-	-	CASSRLVSTGELFF	TGTGCCAGCAGCCGCCTTGTGAGCACCGGGGAGCTGTTTTTT
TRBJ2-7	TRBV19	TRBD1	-	CASSTRQGSDEQYF	TGTGCCAGTAGTACCCGACAGGGGTCCGACGAGCAGTACTTC
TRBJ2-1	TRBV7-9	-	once	CASRPGGSGTYNEQFF	TGTGCCAGCAGGCCAGGAGGGAGCGGCACCTACAATGAGCAGTTCTTC
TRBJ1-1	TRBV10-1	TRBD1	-	CASSRDRGIYAEAFF	TGCGCCAGCAGTCGGGACAGGGGAATTTACGCTGAAGCTTTCTTT
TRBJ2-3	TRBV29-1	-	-	CSVDSFHGFPPSTDTQYF	TGCAGCGTCGACTCTTTTCACGGATTTCCCCCAAGCACAGATACGCAGTATTTT
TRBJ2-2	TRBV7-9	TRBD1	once	CASSSGQDWTGELFF	TGTGCCAGCAGCTCGGGACAGGACTGGACCGGGGAGCTGTTTTTT
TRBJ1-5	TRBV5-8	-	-	CASSLLQANQPQHF	TGTGCCAGCAGCTTGCTGCAGGCCAATCAGCCCCAGCATTTT
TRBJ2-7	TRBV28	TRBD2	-	CASSIPGTSTYEQYF	TGTGCCAGCAGTATTCCGGGGACTAGCACCTACGAGCAGTACTTC